This passage covers 2 T cell receptor beta chains from one sample sequenced in a study of breast tumors, draining lymph nodes, adjacent tissues. TCRdb itself ran the multiplex PCR reads through MiXCR, one entry per CDR3 protein. The repertoire holds fewer than 25,000 distinct CDR3 sequences, with roughly three quarters as singletons. The sample consisted of tumor-adjacent breast tissue. Receptors originate from a female donor with breast cancer. Some clones in this sample may be carry-over from other donors' samples.

The chain employs TRBV2 and TRBJ2-5; no clear D. Per the germline V gene, CDR1 is SNHLY and CDR2 is FYNNEI. The CDR3 has 13 residues. V dropped 6 bases and J dropped 0 bases, with 8 bases sitting between them. In nucleotides, the CDR3 is TGTGCCAGCAGGCCCGGACACCAAGAGACCCAGTACTTC. Translating it yields CASRPGHQETQYF.

The V gene is TRBV4-2, the J gene TRBJ2-3, with a weak D call TRBD2 (5 bases). The ends were cut back, 1 base at V and 5 bases at J, with 13 bases in the middle. Germline V CDR1 and CDR2: LGHNA, YNFKEQ. The CDR3 runs to 15 residues. CDR3 sequence: CASSQARARGDTQYF. Here the CDR3 DNA reads TGTGCCAGCAGCCAAGCGAGGGCACGGGGAGATACGCAGTATTTT.